This entry is about one T cell receptor (beta chain). The data are from a study of blood T cell repertoires in COVID-19. About the study: Whether acute or convalescent, the COVID-19 samples came from the United States, Italy and Spain. The analysed material was cDNA or gDNA that came from T cells, B-cell-depleted T cells, or PBMCs.

Under the authors' procedure: Researchers report that nucleated cell counts were estimated from reference gene primer amplification. Assay: immunoSEQ multiplex PCR; the TCRdb copy retains only in-frame clones and omits some. The V and J calls and clone size were taken over from that table, and D and trimming were inferred from the DNA. The table lists 50,000 to 65,000 clones, around 74% of them singletons. Germline V lookup: CDR1 LGHNT, CDR2 FRNRAP. Between the trimmed V and J ends, which lost 8 bases and 4 bases, there was a span of 11 bases. The CDR3 has 12 residues. The sample taken for sequencing was peripheral blood. The chain couples TRBV12-5 to TRBJ2-5; D may be TRBD1 (6 bases). This clonotype was sampled from a woman older than 75 with acute or convalescent COVID-19. CDR3 in DNA: TGTGCTAGTCGGGGACACTTAGAGACCCAGTACTTC. Amino acids: CASRGHLETQYF.